This entry lists 20 T cell receptor beta chains sequenced from one sample in a study of T cells in localized non-small cell lung cancer. Repertoires were generated with immunoSEQ multiplex PCR, while TCRdb's copy carries only in-frame clones and drops some. The repertoire holds about 26,000 clones, with 75% to 85% as singletons. Source: peripheral blood, taken before any cancer treatment. These receptors all come from a woman aged 35 to 70 with stage I lung adenocarcinoma.

The gene calls are TRBV6-5 and TRBJ2-5, with D perhaps matching TRBD1 or TRBD2 (5 bases each). The CDR3 runs to 14 residues. Trimming took off 6 bases at V and 1 base at J, with 12 bases between the two ends. CDR1 and CDR2 (germline): MNHEY, SVGAGI. As DNA, the CDR3 is TGTGCCAGCAGCGCCGGGGCCACCCAAGAGACCCAGTACTTC. This encodes CASSAGATQETQYF.

This clone showed up just a few times. The chain is built from TRBV18 and TRBJ2-7; TRBD1 matches 9 bases. Looked up from germline, CDR1 is KGHSH and CDR2 is LQKENI. CDR3 size: 16 residues. Trimming cost V 2 bases and J 5 bases; bases outside gene matches: 10. CDR3 residues: CASSPIEAGQGHEQYF. CDR3 DNA: TGTGCCAGCTCACCAATCGAGGCGGGACAGGGCCACGAGCAGTACTTC.

This chain connects TRBV5-1 to TRBJ2-7; the match to TRBD2 covers 12 bases. CDR1 and CDR2 from the germline V gene are SGHRS and YFSETQ. The CDR3 loop spans 17 amino acids. The ends lost 0 bases at V and 2 bases at J; junction bases unmatched: 6. As DNA, the CDR3 is TGCGCCAGCAGCTTGGAAGGGACTAGCGGGTACACCTACGAGCAGTACTTC. Translated, it gives CASSLEGTSGYTYEQYF.

The V call is TRBV6-5, the J call TRBJ2-2; TRBD2 aligns across 10 bases. This CDR3 spans 15 amino acids. Germline CDR1 and CDR2: MNHEY and SVGAGI. The trim removed 6 bases at V and 4 bases at J, leaving 5 bases unmatched. The CDR3 sequence: CASSQAGGSTGELFF. CDR3 nucleotides: TGTGCCAGCAGCCAAGCGGGGGGGTCCACCGGGGAGCTGTTTTTT.

The chain is built from TRBV11-2 and TRBJ2-2, with D possibly matching TRBD2 (6 bases). The ends were cut back, 5 bases at V and 7 bases at J, with 11 bases in the middle. This CDR3 has 13 residues. Germline CDR1 SGHAT, CDR2 FQNNGV. CDR3: CASSPGGIGELFF. The CDR3 DNA reads TGTGCCAGCAGCCCGGGCGGGATCGGGGAGCTGTTTTTT.

This rearrangement joins TRBV30 to TRBJ2-3, with TRBD2 matching over 8 bases. Trimming at V came to 0 bases and at J to 2 bases, leaving 4 bases not matched to a gene. This CDR3 comprises 15 residues. Germline CDR1 GTSNPN, CDR2 SVGIG (reference sequence). CDR3 region: CAWSVRAGVTDTQYF. Here the CDR3 DNA reads TGTGCCTGGAGTGTAAGAGCGGGGGTCACAGATACGCAGTATTTT. Supplemented by reference TRBV30 and TRBJ2-3, the full variable domain reads SQTIHQWPATLVQPVGSPLSLECTVEGTSNPNLYWYRQAAGRGLQLLFYSVGIGQISSEVPQNLSASRPQDRQFILSSKKLLLSDSGFYLCAWSVRAGVTDTQYFGPGTRLTVL.

The chain employs TRBV27 and TRBJ2-7; D possibly corresponds to TRBD2 (6 bases). Trimming removed 6 bases from V and 6 bases from J, with 21 bases in between. The germline V gene has CDR1 MNHEY and CDR2 SMNVEV (reference sequence). The CDR3 spans 15 residues. For the CDR3, the DNA is TGTGCCAGCAGCCTCGGGGGAGGCCGCCCGCGCGAGCAGTACTTC. It specifies CASSLGGGRPREQYF.

This clone was observed a single time. V gene TRBV30 combines with J gene TRBJ2-7; TRBD2 matches at 11 bases. Germline V gene lookup returns CDR1 GTSNPN and CDR2 SVGIG (reference sequence). Trimming at V came to 4 bases and at J to 0 bases, leaving 14 bases not matched to a gene. The CDR3 contains 18 residues. CDR3 sequence reads: CAWKGLAGGQFSSYEQYF. For the CDR3, the DNA is TGTGCCTGGAAGGGGCTAGCGGGGGGCCAATTTAGCTCCTACGAGCAGTACTTC. The full variable domain, completed using reference TRBV30 and TRBJ2-7, is SQTIHQWPATLVQPVGSPLSLECTVEGTSNPNLYWYRQAAGRGLQLLFYSVGIGQISSEVPQNLSASRPQDRQFILSSKKLLLSDSGFYLCAWKGLAGGQFSSYEQYFGPGTRLTVT.

This chain uses TRBV10-3 with TRBJ2-5, with D possibly TRBD1 on 6 matching bases. This CDR3 contains 14 residues. Germline values: CDR1 ENHRY, CDR2 SYGVKD. The V gene lost 6 bases and the J gene lost 5 bases, with 16 bases spanning the gap. CDR3 coding DNA: TGTGCCATCAGGGACAGTTCCGATGGGGAGACCCAGTACTTC. This sequence encodes CAIRDSSDGETQYF.

The chain joins TRBV9 to TRBJ1-2; the match to TRBD1 covers 10 bases. Germline V gene sequence: CDR1 SGDLS, CDR2 YYNGEE. The V and J ends lost 3 bases and 4 bases, in that order; junction bases with no gene match: 6. This CDR3 is built from 15 residues. CDR3 protein: CASSEGQGPGYGYTF. CDR3 sequence (DNA): TGTGCCAGCAGCGAGGGACAGGGGCCAGGCTATGGCTACACCTTC.

The gene calls are TRBV6-6 and TRBJ2-1; possibly TRBD1 or TRBD2 for D (6 bases each). The CDR3 runs to 15 residues. Trimming took 2 bases from V and 5 from J, leaving 13 bases between them. Germline values: CDR1 MNHNY, CDR2 SVGAGI (reference sequence). CDR3 sequence reads: CASSYPGGHDNEQFF. CDR3 in DNA: TGTGCCAGCAGTTACCCCGGGGGCCATGACAATGAGCAGTTCTTC.

The chain employs TRBV5-1 and TRBJ2-1; possible D gene TRBD2, 6 bases. The CDR3 sequence is 15 residues long. V shed 1 base and J shed 4 bases, with 12 bases lying between them. CDR1 and CDR2 (germline): SGHRS, YFSETQ. For the CDR3, the DNA is TGCGCCAGCAGCTTGAGCGCGGCGGGGTACAATGAGCAGTTCTTC. Amino acid sequence: CASSLSAAGYNEQFF.

This chain connects TRBV5-6 to TRBJ2-1; D not certain. The V and J ends lost 0 bases and 10 bases respectively, with 5 bases between them. This CDR3 has 11 amino acids. The germline CDR1 and CDR2 sequences are SGHDT and YYEEEE. CDR3 residues: CASSLGLEQFF. The CDR3 nucleotides are TGTGCCAGCAGCTTGGGGTTAGAGCAGTTCTTC.

This rearrangement joins TRBV2 to TRBJ2-1; unclear D gene. Germline CDR1 is SNHLY and CDR2 is FYNNEI. Trimming took off 6 bases at V and 6 bases at J, with 27 bases between the two ends. The CDR3 spans 18 residues. As DNA, the CDR3 is TGTGCCAGCAGATCCCAAGTAAGAGGACCCTTATCGGGCAATGAGCAGTTCTTC. Its translation is CASRSQVRGPLSGNEQFF.

The V call is TRBV11-2, the J call TRBJ1-6; D perhaps matches TRBD1 (5 bases). V lost 0 bases and J 9 bases, leaving 12 bases between the germline ends. The CDR3 covers 15 residues. Germline CDR1 SGHAT, CDR2 FQNNGV. CDR3 in DNA: TGTGCCAGCAGCTTAGAGTGGGGGGTCAGTTCACCCCTCCACTTT. This codes for CASSLEWGVSSPLHF. Looking up the rest from reference TRBV11-2 and TRBJ1-6 gives the full variable domain: EAGVAQSPRYKIIEKRQSVAFWCNPISGHATLYWYQQILGQGPKLLIQFQNNGVVDDSQLPKDRFSAERLKGVDSTLKIQPAKLEDSAVYLCASSLEWGVSSPLHFGNGTRLTVT.

This rearrangement joins TRBV4-1 to TRBJ1-1; 9 bases align to TRBD1. V lost 1 base to trimming and J lost 0 bases; unmatched junction nucleotides: 0. From germline, CDR1 is MGHRA and CDR2 YSYEKL. The CDR3 has 15 amino acids. The DNA of the CDR3 is TGCGCCAGCAGCCAAGGGGACAGGGTGAACACTGAAGCTTTCTTT. This translates into CASSQGDRVNTEAFF.

The CDR3 DNA reads as TGTGCCAGCAGATACGGGAATAATTCACCCCTCCACTTT. It translates to CASRYGNNSPLHF. The V call is TRBV27, the J call TRBJ1-6; D call uncertain. Germline V gene sequence: CDR1 MNHEY, CDR2 SMNVEV (reference sequence). This CDR3 region has 13 residues. V lost 6 bases, J lost 5 bases, and 8 bases lay in between.

This clone was seen more than once but under ten times. The rearrangement joins TRBV5-6 to TRBJ2-3; D is uncertain. Germline V gene data show CDR1 as SGHDT and CDR2 as YYEEEE. V dropped 5 bases and J dropped 1 base, with 11 bases sitting between them. The CDR3 is 14 residues long. Here the CDR3 reads CASRVFDGTDTQYF. DNA for the CDR3: TGTGCCAGCAGGGTTTTCGACGGCACAGATACGCAGTATTTT.

The chain has TRBV2 and TRBJ1-2, with D uncertain. Trimming left V 2 bases short and J 8 bases short, with 9 bases between. CDR3 length equals 12 residues. The germline V gene has CDR1 SNHLY and CDR2 FYNNEI. The CDR3 here is CASSESGLGYTF. DNA for the CDR3: TGTGCCAGCAGTGAATCGGGCTTAGGCTACACCTTC.

J is TRBJ1-1 and V is TRBV6-1; the D gene is possibly TRBD1 (5 bases). The CDR3 is made up of 14 amino acids. The germline CDR1 and CDR2 sequences are MNHNS and SASEGT. V lost 1 base, J lost 5 bases, and 11 bases lay in between. The CDR3 bases are TGTGCCAGCAGTGAAGTTGCCAGGGAAACTGAAGCTTTCTTT. Its translation is CASSEVARETEAFF.